This T cell receptor beta chain emerged from a study of T cell changes during pregnancy in multiple sclerosis. CDR1 and CDR2 from the germline V gene are SGHRS and YFSETQ. The CDR3 has 16 residues. V dropped 0 bases and J dropped 2; count of bases not matched to a gene: 8. Clones were read by immunoSEQ multiplex PCR, and TCRdb kept only the in-frame ones, dropping some. The sample has fewer than 45,000 clones, more than 85% seen once. Sequencing used CD4+ T cells from peripheral blood mononuclear cells, obtained in the third trimester of pregnancy. The receptor was derived from a female donor with multiple sclerosis, enrolled in a pregnancy study. The V gene is TRBV5-1, the J gene TRBJ2-7; the match to TRBD1 covers 7 bases. The chain's CDR3 is CASSLVGTARTYEQYF. CDR3 nucleotides: TGCGCCAGCAGCTTGGTCGGGACAGCTCGTACCTACGAGCAGTACTTC.